One and the same sample provided the 24 T cell receptor beta chains below, sequenced in a study of T cell repertoires in aging, cancer and after chemotherapy. The template was genomic DNA from peripheral blood, not RNA. Multiplex touch-down PCR with TRB-A/B primers amplified rearranged V-D-J TRB sequences. Each CDR3 protein is one row after TCRdb ran MiXCR on the multiplex PCR reads. The table includes about 9,300 distinct CDR3 sequences, 45% to 55% detected once. The sequencing sample was made of blood. These TCRs come from a human donor in good health.

The DNA of the CDR3 is TGCGCCAGCAGCCAGTCGACTAGCGGGCAGGGGACCCAGTACTTC. This encodes CASSQSTSGQGTQYF. The chain is built from TRBV4-3 and TRBJ2-5; 10 bases map to TRBD2. The CDR3 is made up of 15 amino acids. The junction had 8 bases not matched to a gene; V was cut back by 3 bases and J by 7 bases. CDR1 and CDR2 from the germline V gene are LGHNA and YSLEER.

This clonotype was picked up a small number of times. The chain joins TRBV30 to TRBJ1-1; D gene ambiguous. Trimming left V 0 bases short and J 1 base short, with 9 bases between. This CDR3 contains 14 residues. Germline values: CDR1 GTSNPN, CDR2 SVGIG (reference sequence). The CDR3 spells CAWSVGLGNTEAFF. CDR3 DNA: TGTGCCTGGAGTGTGGGGTTGGGGAACACTGAAGCTTTCTTT.

The chain couples TRBV30 to TRBJ1-2; 7 bases are a match to TRBD1. Germline loops: CDR1 GTSNPN, CDR2 SVGIG (reference sequence). This CDR3 region has 12 residues. The V segment lost 2 bases and the J segment 8 bases; nucleotides outside the gene matches: 5. The CDR3 protein is CAWSRDRAGYTF. The CDR3 DNA follows: TGTGCCTGGAGTCGCGACAGGGCGGGCTACACCTTC.

V usage is TRBV12-3 or TRBV12-4 and J usage is TRBJ2-1, with D unresolved. Between the trimmed V and J ends, which lost 5 bases and 4 bases, there was a span of 15 bases. This CDR3 region has 15 residues. The CDR3 bases are TGTGCCAGCAGTCCCCGCCCCCACCCATACAATGAGCAGTTCTTC. This translates into CASSPRPHPYNEQFF.

This clonotype came up a few times. This sequence joins TRBV6-1 and TRBJ2-7; 9 bases are a match to TRBD1. Germline values: CDR1 MNHNS, CDR2 SASEGT. V trimming: 6 bases; J trimming: 6 bases; junction bases outside the gene matches: 9. The CDR3 covers 14 residues. CDR3 loop: CASRTGQGLAEQYF. As DNA, the CDR3 is TGTGCCAGCAGAACGGGACAGGGCTTGGCCGAGCAGTACTTC.

The V and J genes are TRBV20-1 and TRBJ2-5, with 10 bases that match TRBD2. The CDR3 contains 17 residues. Germline loops: CDR1 DFQATT, CDR2 SNEGSKA (reference sequence). V shed 1 base and J 5 bases; nucleotides not matched to a gene: 13. The CDR3 protein is CSARVPSGGGMAETQYF. CDR3 nucleotides: TGCAGTGCTAGAGTACCTAGCGGGGGTGGTATGGCGGAGACCCAGTACTTC.

This chain links TRBV6-5 with TRBJ2-5; no reliable D call. V was shortened by 8 bases and J by 1 base, with 8 bases between the two germline ends. The germline V gene has CDR1 MNHEY and CDR2 SVGAGI. CDR3 size: 12 residues. CDR3 in DNA: TGTGCCAGCGTGAGAGGCCAAGAGACCCAGTACTTC. This encodes CASVRGQETQYF.

The rearrangement uses TRBV7-2 and TRBJ2-3; D gene ambiguous. This CDR3 comprises 13 residues. In germline, CDR1 is SGHTA, CDR2 FQGNSA. The V end lost 1 base, the J end lost 3 bases, and 5 bases lay between the germline ends. The CDR3 DNA is TGTGCCAGCAGCTTAGACTGGACAGATACGCAGTATTTT. It specifies CASSLDWTDTQYF.

This chain uses TRBV6-4 with TRBJ2-1; D not resolved. Trimming pared 0 bases from V and 3 bases from J, leaving 3 bases between. Germline-derived CDR1 and CDR2 are MRHNA and SNTAGT. This CDR3 comprises 13 residues. CDR3: CASSDSDYNEQFF. The CDR3 DNA reads TGTGCCAGCAGTGACTCGGACTACAATGAGCAGTTCTTC.

V is TRBV30 and J is TRBJ2-5, with 9 bases matching TRBD1. The V gene end was trimmed by 2 bases and the J gene end by 3 bases; junction bases not matched to a gene: 7. The CDR3 extends over 15 amino acids. CDR1 GTSNPN and CDR2 SVGIG come from the germline V gene (reference sequence). The CDR3 loop is CAWSKVGTGKETQYF. The DNA of the CDR3 is TGTGCCTGGAGTAAGGTCGGGACAGGGAAAGAGACCCAGTACTTC.

J is TRBJ2-7 and V is TRBV20-1, with 9 bases fitting TRBD1. The CDR3 spans 15 residues. CDR1 is DFQATT and CDR2 is SNEGSKA in the germline V gene (reference sequence). V lost 5 bases to trimming and J lost 3 bases; unmatched junction nucleotides: 11. CDR3 nucleotides: TGCAGTGCTCGTCCCGGGACAGGGACGGACTACGAGCAGTACTTC. Residues: CSARPGTGTDYEQYF.

As DNA, the CDR3 is TGTGCCAGCAGTCTCTCGGTGGGGCTGACCTACGAGCAGTACTTC. Translation gives CASSLSVGLTYEQYF. This sequence joins TRBV27 and TRBJ2-1, with a tentative D call TRBD1 (5 bases). The end of the DNA fits TRBJ2-7 better, so the J call may be wrong. Germline V gene sequence: CDR1 MNHEY, CDR2 SMNVEV (reference sequence). This CDR3 comprises 15 residues.

The chain combines TRBV27 with TRBJ1-2, with 7 bases identical to TRBD1. Germline loops: CDR1 MNHEY, CDR2 SMNVEV (reference sequence). After removal of 5 bases from V and 8 bases from J, the junction contained 5 bases not matched to a gene. The CDR3 runs 12 residues. The CDR3 sequence is CASSPQGVGYTF. DNA for the CDR3: TGTGCCAGCAGTCCTCAGGGGGTCGGCTACACCTTC.

This sequence joins TRBV12-3 or TRBV12-4 and TRBJ1-2, with D possibly TRBD1 on 6 matching bases. The CDR3 covers 15 residues. V gave up 5 bases and J gave up 4 bases, with 17 bases separating them. CDR3 in DNA: TGTGCCAGCAGTCCCCCGACAGGAACCATCTATGGCTACACCTTC. Amino acid sequence: CASSPPTGTIYGYTF.

A note on this clonotype: The junction differs from germline at one of its ends, possibly a read error. This chain joins TRBV10-3 and TRBJ2-2, with 8 bases aligning to TRBD2. Germline CDR1 and CDR2: ENHRY and SYGVKD. The CDR3 has 14 residues. The CDR3 region is CASSYILAGGELFF. The DNA of the CDR3 is TGTGCCAGCAGTTACATCCTAGCGGGCGGGGAGCTGTTTTTT.

The V call is TRBV20-1, the J call TRBJ2-7; 8 nucleotides line up with TRBD1. The germline V gene encodes CDR1 DFQATT and CDR2 SNEGSKA (reference sequence). The CDR3 consists of 13 residues. Germline trimming cut 2 bases from V and 12 bases from J; bases unmatched to any gene: 12. The CDR3 protein is CSARTGTGGNPYF. The CDR3 DNA reads TGCAGTGCTAGAACGGGCACAGGGGGGAACCCGTACTTC.

The chain employs TRBV18 and TRBJ2-6; possible D gene TRBD2, 5 bases. There are 15 residues in the CDR3. Trimming cost V 6 bases and J 3 bases, with 12 bases left between them. The germline V gene has CDR1 KGHSH and CDR2 LQKENI. The CDR3 nucleotides read TGTGCCAGCTCCGCAAAGGGAGATGGGGCCAACGTCCTGACTTTC. Protein sequence: CASSAKGDGANVLTF.

This chain joins TRBV15 and TRBJ1-5; D is undetermined. The CDR3 runs 20 residues. CDR1 and CDR2 (germline): LNHNV, YYDKDF (reference sequence). Trimming took 0 bases from V and 2 from J, leaving 23 bases between them. CDR3 in amino acids: CATSRDHSGTANGGNQPQHF. In nucleotides, the CDR3 is TGTGCCACCAGCAGAGATCATAGCGGAACGGCAAACGGGGGCAATCAGCCCCAGCATTTT.

This clonotype was seen only once. The chain uses TRBV27 and TRBJ1-6; D gene uncertain. The V gene's germline CDR1 is MNHEY and CDR2 SMNVEV (reference sequence). This CDR3 region has 14 residues. V gave up 7 bases and J gave up 0 bases, with 7 bases separating them. CDR3 DNA sequence: TGTGCCAGCACGGCTAGCTCCTATAATTCACCCCTCCACTTT. It yields the protein CASTASSYNSPLHF.

The chain couples TRBV5-4 to TRBJ2-3, with 9 positions matching TRBD1. The CDR3 spans 16 residues. Germline lookup yields CDR1 SGHNT and CDR2 YYREEE (reference sequence). The J segment lost 5 bases and the V segment lost 4 bases, leaving 11 bases of the junction unmatched. CDR3 protein: CASSQKQGALGDTQYF. CDR3 bases: TGTGCCAGCAGCCAAAAACAGGGGGCGCTCGGAGATACGCAGTATTTT.

The V call is TRBV19, the J call TRBJ1-5; D gene unclear. Per germline, CDR1 LNHDA and CDR2 SQIVND (reference sequence). CDR3 length: 13 amino acids. V dropped 1 base and J dropped 8 bases, with 9 bases sitting between them. CDR3 region: CASSIASKEPQHF. For the CDR3, the DNA is TGTGCCAGTAGTATAGCCTCGAAAGAGCCCCAGCATTTT.

This clonotype occurred a few times. The chain carries TRBV5-4 and TRBJ1-4; a weak D match, TRBD1 (6 bases). Germline V gene data show CDR1 as SGHNT and CDR2 as YYREEE (reference sequence). There are 16 residues in the CDR3. Trimming stripped 3 bases from V and 4 bases from J, with 16 bases between. Here the CDR3 DNA reads TGTGCCAGCAGCTCAGCTCAACAGGGCCTTAATGAAAAACTGTTTTTT. Translation: CASSSAQQGLNEKLFF.

The chain uses TRBV27 and TRBJ2-3, with D uncertain. This CDR3 region has 13 residues. Trimming cost V 1 base and J 4 bases, with 6 bases left between them. The germline V gene encodes CDR1 MNHEY and CDR2 SMNVEV (reference sequence). The CDR3 region has the DNA TGTGCCAGCAGTTTATTTCCTTCAGATACGCAGTATTTT. It is translated as CASSLFPSDTQYF.

This chain connects TRBV19 to TRBJ1-5, with D unclear. This CDR3 region has 13 residues. CDR1 is LNHDA and CDR2 is SQIVND in the germline V gene (reference sequence). V lost 1 base to trimming and J lost 4 bases, with 5 bases between them. The CDR3, as DNA: TGTGCCAGTAGTATAGCGGGGAATCAGCCCCAGCATTTT. Its translation is CASSIAGNQPQHF.